The clone carrying this T cell receptor beta chain has just a few counts. What it binds is unknown. This record belongs to a study of CD8+ T cells in alopecia areata. Notes on the study in general: Mice showed TCR sharing more clearly than patients did, possibly owing to HLA.

The CDR3 is 15 amino acids. The germline V and J ends were trimmed by 5 bases and 7 bases, with 15 bases remaining between them. Germline-derived CDR1 and CDR2 are MNHEY and SMNVEV (reference sequence). The sequencing template was cDNA reverse transcribed from extracted RNA. Assay: immunoSEQ multiplex PCR; the TCRdb copy retains only in-frame clones and omits some. The table includes roughly 200,000 clones, over 55% detected once. Source: CD4+ T cells sorted from blood, taken at week 0. The TCR sequence derives from a human donor with alopecia areata. The V gene is TRBV27, the J gene TRBJ1-6; maybe TRBD1 (6 bases). This CDR3 is CASSPRWQGNSPLHF. Here the CDR3 DNA reads TGTGCCAGCAGTCCCCGTTGGCAGGGGAATTCACCCCTCCACTTT.